The 14 T cell receptor beta chains in this list originate from one sample, sequenced in a study of a mutant IDH1 vaccine in newly diagnosed glioma. What these receptors recognize is not known. Time point specified: week 23, last vaccination. In the vaccine, a single dose held 300 ug of the mutant IDH1 20-mer peptide, along with topical imiquimod. Assay used: immunoSEQ multiplex PCR; TCRdb lists only in-frame clones, some missing. The sample consists of tens of thousands of clones, about 76% of them appearing once. The material was PBMCs, obtained from a glioma patient whose treatment included an IDH1 peptide vaccine. These receptors all come from a man aged 45-65 years with glioma.

The chain carries TRBV5-1 and TRBJ2-1, with 12 bases fitting TRBD2. The CDR3 spans 17 residues. Germline CDR1 SGHRS, CDR2 YFSETQ. V gave up 0 bases and J gave up 0 bases; unmatched junction bases: 1. The CDR3 nucleotides are TGCGCCAGCAGCTTGGGACTAGCGGGGGTCTCCTACAATGAGCAGTTCTTC. This codes for CASSLGLAGVSYNEQFF.

This rearrangement joins TRBV7-8 to TRBJ2-1; D ambiguous. V was clipped by 3 bases and J by 8 bases, with 8 bases between them. The CDR3 extends over 12 amino acids. Germline V lookup: CDR1 SGHVS, CDR2 FQNEAQ. This CDR3 reads CASSFARDEQFF. In nucleotides, the CDR3 is TGTGCCAGCAGCTTCGCGCGCGATGAGCAGTTCTTC.

The gene calls are TRBV6-1 and TRBJ2-5, with TRBD1 identical over 8 bases. V shed 6 bases and J 5 bases; nucleotides not matched to a gene: 5. This CDR3 has 13 amino acids. CDR1 MNHNS and CDR2 SASEGT come from the germline V gene. The CDR3 loop is CASSRTGRETQYF. The CDR3 DNA sequence: TGTGCCAGCAGCCGGACAGGGCGCGAGACCCAGTACTTC.

The chain couples TRBV30 to TRBJ2-3, with D possibly TRBD2 on 5 matching bases. The germline gives CDR1 GTSNPN, CDR2 SVGIG (reference sequence). V lost 0 bases and J lost 6, with 16 bases in between. The length of the CDR3 is 15 residues. The CDR3 sequence is CAWSVLRAVGDTQYF. The CDR3 DNA is TGTGCCTGGAGTGTACTGAGAGCGGTGGGGGATACGCAGTATTTT. Drawing the rest from reference TRBV30 and TRBJ2-3, the complete variable domain is SQTIHQWPATLVQPVGSPLSLECTVEGTSNPNLYWYRQAAGRGLQLLFYSVGIGQISSEVPQNLSASRPQDRQFILSSKKLLLSDSGFYLCAWSVLRAVGDTQYFGPGTRLTVL.

This clone was seen only a few times. The rearrangement links TRBV4-3 to TRBJ1-2; perhaps TRBD1 as D (5 bases). Deletions cut 0 bases from V and 2 bases from J, with 10 bases between. The CDR3 is 15 residues long. CDR1 LGHNA and CDR2 YSLEER come from the germline V gene. In DNA, the CDR3 is TGCGCCAGCAGCCAAGATTGGGGACGGAACTATGGCTACACCTTC. Amino acids: CASSQDWGRNYGYTF.

This clone was seen just once. The chain combines TRBV7-9 with TRBJ2-3, with a weak D call TRBD2 (6 bases). CDR3 length equals 13 residues. The V and J ends lost 4 bases and 9 bases respectively, with 14 bases between them. Looked up from germline, CDR1 is SEHNR and CDR2 is FQNEAQ (reference sequence). The chain's CDR3 is CASSSGLEGTQYF. The CDR3 bases are TGTGCCAGCAGCTCGGGACTGGAAGGCACGCAGTATTTT.

The chain links TRBV6-1 to TRBJ2-5; 9 nucleotides line up with TRBD2. V gave up 6 bases and J gave up 1 base; unmatched junction bases: 6. Germline V gives CDR1 MNHNS, CDR2 SASEGT. This CDR3 has 15 amino acids. CDR3 in amino acids: CASRGTSPLQETQYF. CDR3 DNA: TGTGCCAGCAGGGGGACTAGCCCTCTCCAAGAGACCCAGTACTTC.

This sequence joins TRBV27 and TRBJ2-4; 13 nucleotides match TRBD2. The J segment lost 5 bases and the V segment lost 5 bases, leaving 3 bases of the junction unmatched. Germline CDR1 MNHEY, CDR2 SMNVEV (reference sequence). This CDR3 is 15 amino acids long. Written as DNA, the CDR3 is TGTGCCAGCAGTCTTACTAGCGGGGGGGAAAACATTCAGTACTTC. It yields the protein CASSLTSGGENIQYF.

The CDR3 sequence is CASSLGGVGEKLFF. DNA for the CDR3: TGCGCCAGCAGCTTGGGAGGGGTTGGGGAAAAACTGTTTTTT. The V and J genes are TRBV5-1 and TRBJ1-4, with D maybe TRBD1 (5 bases). Germline V gives CDR1 SGHRS, CDR2 YFSETQ. Trimming took off 0 bases at V and 8 bases at J, with 11 bases between the two ends. The CDR3 is made up of 14 amino acids.

The gene calls are TRBV5-1 and TRBJ2-1, with TRBD1 matching over 11 bases. This CDR3 is 16 amino acids long. Germline V gene data show CDR1 as SGHRS and CDR2 as YFSETQ. V trimming: 2 bases; J trimming: 4 bases; junction bases outside the gene matches: 5. CDR3 sequence reads: CASSLRGTGGYNEQFF. CDR3 in DNA: TGCGCCAGCAGCTTACGTGGGACAGGGGGTTACAATGAGCAGTTCTTC.

This chain links TRBV29-1 with TRBJ2-3; no definite D call. The CDR3 runs to 10 residues. Germline values: CDR1 SQVTM, CDR2 ANQGSEA. V was pared by 8 bases and J by 3 bases, with 6 bases between. CDR3 sequence reads: CSTLTDTQYF. CDR3 coding DNA: TGCAGCACGCTTACAGATACGCAGTATTTT.

This clone was detected only a few times. The J gene is TRBJ2-1, the V gene TRBV5-6; maybe TRBD1 (5 bases). In germline, CDR1 is SGHDT, CDR2 YYEEEE. CDR3 length equals 12 residues. The germline V and J ends were trimmed by 4 bases and 7 bases, with 9 bases remaining between them. CDR3 nucleotide sequence: TGTGCCAGCAGCGTGCAGGGAAATGAGCAGTTCTTC. This codes for CASSVQGNEQFF.

This chain uses TRBV19 with TRBJ1-5, with TRBD1 matching over 8 bases. The trim removed 6 bases at V and 1 base at J, leaving 8 bases unmatched. Per the germline V gene, CDR1 is LNHDA and CDR2 is SQIVND (reference sequence). This CDR3 contains 16 residues. CDR3 region: CASSFTGGRSNQPQHF. As DNA, the CDR3 is TGTGCCAGTAGCTTCACAGGGGGAAGAAGCAATCAGCCCCAGCATTTT.

This clone was observed a single time. V usage is TRBV7-9 and J usage is TRBJ1-2; the D gene is possibly TRBD1 (5 bases). The CDR3 covers 14 residues. The V gene's germline CDR1 is SEHNR and CDR2 FQNEAQ (reference sequence). V was clipped by 6 bases and J by 7 bases, with 18 bases between them. This CDR3 is CASRHGGLIGGYTF. CDR3 bases: TGTGCCAGCAGACATGGGGGGTTAATTGGTGGCTACACCTTC.